Included here is one TCR beta chain sequence, with context. This sample was taken from a study of CDR3 diversity in severe acne. Using its own MiXCR run on the PCR reads, TCRdb lists one record per CDR3 protein. This sample has around 94,000 distinct CDR3 sequences, with about half found just once. The germline CDR1 and CDR2 sequences are KGHSH and LQKENI. The CDR3 has 20 residues. V lost 1 base, J lost 2 bases, and 21 bases lay in between. This receptor was obtained from a male donor with acne. The sample taken for sequencing was blood. This chain connects TRBV18 to TRBJ2-6; D might be TRBD1 (6 bases). This CDR3 is CASSPQSSLSRGAGANVLTF. The CDR3 DNA follows: TGTGCCAGCTCACCACAGAGCTCCTTGAGCAGGGGAGCTGGGGCCAACGTCCTGACTTTC.